This TCR beta chain was documented in a study of blood T cell repertoires in COVID-19. As originally analysed: Reference gene primer amplification gave nucleated cell count estimates. Sequenced by immunoSEQ multiplex PCR; TCRdb stores in-frame clones only, minus some. V and J calls and clone size follow that table, whereas D and trimming were derived from the DNA. The data contain around 43,000 clones, approximately 86% of them singletons. The TCR originated in an elderly woman with acute or convalescent COVID-19. Sample: peripheral blood.

CDR3 residues: CASSLSGPTEAFF. The CDR3, as DNA: TGTGCCAGCAGCTTAAGCGGCCCCACTGAAGCTTTCTTT. The chain uses TRBV7-9 and TRBJ1-1; D is uncertain. This CDR3 region has 13 residues. Germline lookup yields CDR1 SEHNR and CDR2 FQNEAQ (reference sequence). V lost 2 bases, J lost 4 bases, and 8 bases lay in between.